The entry that follows covers one T cell receptor beta chain sequence. Original methodology: Scientists estimated how many nucleated cells there were by amplifying reference gene primers. Profiling relied on immunoSEQ multiplex PCR, and the TCRdb table lists in-frame clones only, not all of them. V, J and clone size are taken as reported in that table, and D and trimming were inferred from the DNA itself. The sample includes over 70,000 clones, about 76% of them seen just once. This sample stems from a study of blood T cell repertoires in COVID-19. Turning to the study itself: The United States, Italy and Spain provided the acute and convalescent COVID-19 samples. T cells, B-cell-depleted T cells, or PBMCs provided the cDNA or gDNA that served as material.

The germline CDR1 and CDR2 sequences are ENHRY and SYGVKD. This CDR3 spans 13 amino acids. J lost 0 bases, V lost 8 bases, and 1 base had no gene match. V gene TRBV10-3 combines with J gene TRBJ1-2; TRBD1 aligns across 9 bases. What was sequenced was peripheral blood. The TCR sequence derives from an elderly woman with acute or convalescent COVID-19. The CDR3 DNA follows: TGTGCCATCGGGGACAGGGCTAACTATGGCTACACCTTC. Encoded protein: CAIGDRANYGYTF.